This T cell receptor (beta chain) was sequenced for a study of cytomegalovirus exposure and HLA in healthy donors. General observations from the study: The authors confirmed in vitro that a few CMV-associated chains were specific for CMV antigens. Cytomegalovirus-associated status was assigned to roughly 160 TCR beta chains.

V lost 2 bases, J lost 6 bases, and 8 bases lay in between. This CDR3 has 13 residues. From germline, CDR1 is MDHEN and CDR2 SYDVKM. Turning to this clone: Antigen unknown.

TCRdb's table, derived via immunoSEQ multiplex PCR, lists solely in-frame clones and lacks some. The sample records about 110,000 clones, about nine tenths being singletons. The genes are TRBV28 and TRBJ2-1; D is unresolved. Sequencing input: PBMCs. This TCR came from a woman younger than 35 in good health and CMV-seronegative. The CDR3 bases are TGTGCCAGCAGTTTAGAAGGCGGCAATGAGCAGTTCTTC. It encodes CASSLEGGNEQFF.